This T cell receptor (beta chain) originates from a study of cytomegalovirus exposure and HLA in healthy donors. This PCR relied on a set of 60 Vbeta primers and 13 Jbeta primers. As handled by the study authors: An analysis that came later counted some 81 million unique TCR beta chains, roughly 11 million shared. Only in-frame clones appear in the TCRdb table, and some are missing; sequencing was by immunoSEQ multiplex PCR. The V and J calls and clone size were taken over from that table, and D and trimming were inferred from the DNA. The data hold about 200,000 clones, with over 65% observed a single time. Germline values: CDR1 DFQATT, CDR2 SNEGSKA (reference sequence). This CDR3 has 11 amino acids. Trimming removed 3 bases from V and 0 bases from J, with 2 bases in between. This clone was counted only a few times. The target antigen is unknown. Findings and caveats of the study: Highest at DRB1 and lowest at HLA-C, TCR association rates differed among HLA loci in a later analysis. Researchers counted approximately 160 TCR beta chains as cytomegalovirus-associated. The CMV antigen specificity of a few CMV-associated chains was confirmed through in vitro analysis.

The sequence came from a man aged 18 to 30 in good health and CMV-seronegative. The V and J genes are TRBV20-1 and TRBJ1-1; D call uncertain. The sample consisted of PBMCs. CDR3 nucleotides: TGCAGTGCTAGCTTGAACACTGAAGCTTTCTTT. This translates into CSASLNTEAFF.